This passage covers 10 T cell receptor beta chains from one sample sequenced in a study of identical twins. TCRdb used MiXCR to reprocess the 5' RACE reads, holding one entry per CDR3 protein. The data show 1,800,000 or so distinct CDR3 sequences, less than 35% seen once. The sample was cord blood. The origin of the receptors is a newborn girl in good health.

The rearrangement joins TRBV2 to TRBJ2-7, with D unresolved. The V gene lost 6 bases and the J gene lost 2 bases, with 8 bases spanning the gap. Germline loops: CDR1 SNHLY, CDR2 FYNNEI. The CDR3 has 12 amino acids. CDR3 protein: CASSVWPYEQYF. The CDR3 DNA is TGTGCCAGCAGCGTTTGGCCCTACGAGCAGTACTTC.

A remark on this clonotype: Possible read error: a much larger clone is one base away. The rearrangement links TRBV4-2 to TRBJ2-3; no reliable D call. Germline values: CDR1 LGHNA, CDR2 YNFKEQ. This CDR3 comprises 15 residues. CDR3 nucleotides: TGTGCCAGCAGCCAAGAAGCGTTCTCCACAGATACGCATTATTTT. Translating gives CASSQEAFSTDTHYF.

The chain links TRBV20-1 to TRBJ2-6; D not resolved. The CDR3 contains 15 residues. Trimming shortened V by 3 bases and J by 4 bases, and 13 bases separated the two germline ends. Germline CDR1 and CDR2: DFQATT and SNEGSKA (reference sequence). CDR3 in amino acids: CSASLPRSGANVLTF. The DNA for the CDR3 is TGCAGTGCTAGTCTTCCCCGAAGCGGGGCCAACGTCCTGACTTTC.

This clonotype was detected only a few times. This chain uses TRBV7-2 with TRBJ2-7, with unresolved D. Deletions cut 2 bases from V and 3 bases from J, with 14 bases between. The CDR3 has 15 amino acids. Germline V CDR1 and CDR2: SGHTA, FQGNSA. DNA for the CDR3: TGTGCCAGCAGCTTATCCCGTATCGGAAACTACGAGCAGTACTTC. It codes for CASSLSRIGNYEQYF.

In this sample, this clonotype turned up a few times. The chain uses TRBV5-1 and TRBJ2-7; D is ambiguous. The germline V gene has CDR1 SGHRS and CDR2 YFSETQ. V dropped 4 bases and J dropped 0 bases, with 8 bases sitting between them. The length of the CDR3 is 13 residues. CDR3 loop: CASSNQSSYEQYF. CDR3 DNA sequence: TGCGCCAGCAGCAACCAAAGCTCCTACGAGCAGTACTTC.

This clonotype has more than one count but fewer than ten. The rearrangement links TRBV28 to TRBJ1-4; TRBD1 aligns across 9 bases. The trim removed 6 bases at V and 8 bases at J, leaving 10 bases unmatched. The length of the CDR3 is 15 residues. CDR1 and CDR2 from the germline V gene are MDHEN and SYDVKM. CDR3 sequence (DNA): TGTGCCAGCAGGGAGGATGGACAGGGGAGGGAAAAACTGTTTTTT. This codes for CASREDGQGREKLFF.

Here the CDR3 reads CASSLSGGAHEQFF. The CDR3, as DNA: TGTGCCAGCAGTTTGAGCGGGGGGGCACATGAGCAGTTCTTC. V is TRBV27 and J is TRBJ2-1; 10 bases fit TRBD2. CDR1 is MNHEY and CDR2 is SMNVEV in the germline V gene (reference sequence). V lost 3 bases to trimming and J lost 8 bases; unmatched junction nucleotides: 4. The CDR3 extends over 14 amino acids.

This clonotype was picked up a small number of times. The J gene is TRBJ2-3, the V gene TRBV25-1, with no clear D. The V and J ends lost 1 base and 2 bases respectively, with 10 bases between them. The CDR3 loop spans 15 amino acids. CDR1 is MGHDK, CDR2 SYGVNS, per germline. This CDR3 reads CASSESETYTDTQYF. DNA of the CDR3: TGTGCCAGCAGTGAATCGGAGACTTACACAGATACGCAGTATTTT.

The V call is TRBV29-1, the J call TRBJ2-5; the D is unclear. Germline V gene sequence: CDR1 SQVTM, CDR2 ANQGSEA. V dropped 6 bases and J dropped 11 bases, with 13 bases sitting between them. The CDR3 spans 10 residues. CDR3 nucleotide sequence: TGCAGCGTGGTCGAAAATGAGCAGTACTTC. As protein: CSVVENEQYF.

CDR3 DNA: TGCAGTGCTTATCGCAGGGGTTTAAGGGAAAAACTGTTTTTT. This encodes CSAYRRGLREKLFF. The chain is built from TRBV20-1 and TRBJ1-4, with a tentative D call TRBD1 (6 bases). The CDR3 has 14 residues. V gave up 5 bases and J gave up 8 bases, with 18 bases separating them. The V gene's germline CDR1 is DFQATT and CDR2 SNEGSKA (reference sequence).